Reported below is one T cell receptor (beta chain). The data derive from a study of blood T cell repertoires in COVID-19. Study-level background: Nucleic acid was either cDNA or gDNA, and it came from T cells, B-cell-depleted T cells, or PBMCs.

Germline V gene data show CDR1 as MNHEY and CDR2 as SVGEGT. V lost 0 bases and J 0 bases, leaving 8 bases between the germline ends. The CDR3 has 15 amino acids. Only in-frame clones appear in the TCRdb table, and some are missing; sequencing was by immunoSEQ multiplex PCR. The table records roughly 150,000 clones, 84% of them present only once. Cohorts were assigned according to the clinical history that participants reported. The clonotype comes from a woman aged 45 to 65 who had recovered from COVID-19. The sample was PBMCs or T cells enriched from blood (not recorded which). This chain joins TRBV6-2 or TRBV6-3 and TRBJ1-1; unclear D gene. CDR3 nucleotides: TGTGCCAGCAGTTACTCCACTAGGTTGAACACTGAAGCTTTCTTT. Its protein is CASSYSTRLNTEAFF.